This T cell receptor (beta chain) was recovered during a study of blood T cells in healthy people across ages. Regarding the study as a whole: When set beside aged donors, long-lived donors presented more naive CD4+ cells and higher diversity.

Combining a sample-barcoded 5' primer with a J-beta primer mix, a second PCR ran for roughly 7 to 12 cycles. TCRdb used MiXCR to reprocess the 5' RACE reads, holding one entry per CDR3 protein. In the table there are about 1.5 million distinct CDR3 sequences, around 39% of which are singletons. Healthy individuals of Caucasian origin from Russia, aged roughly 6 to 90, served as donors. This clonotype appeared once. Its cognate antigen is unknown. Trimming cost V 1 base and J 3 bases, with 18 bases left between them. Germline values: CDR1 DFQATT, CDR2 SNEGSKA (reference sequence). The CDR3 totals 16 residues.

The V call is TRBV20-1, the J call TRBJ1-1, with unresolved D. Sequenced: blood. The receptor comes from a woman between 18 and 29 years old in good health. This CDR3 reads CSARGPEVPGDTEAFF. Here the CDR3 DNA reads TGCAGTGCTAGAGGTCCCGAGGTACCGGGTGACACTGAAGCTTTCTTT.